The 24 T cell receptor beta chains below come from one sample, sequenced in a study of blood T cell repertoires in COVID-19. Measured with immunoSEQ multiplex PCR; TCRdb has only the in-frame clones, and not every one. The table shows roughly 150,000 clones, with approximately 80% occurring only once. Material: PBMCs or T cells enriched from blood (not recorded which). The source of these receptors is a man aged 45-60 years in a cohort exposed to, infected with or recovered from COVID-19 (not recorded which).

The chain is built from TRBV28 and TRBJ2-1; D not certain. With 7 bases removed from V and 0 bases from J, the gap between germline ends came to 16 bases. The CDR3 contains 16 residues. CDR1 is MDHEN and CDR2 is SYDVKM in the germline V gene. For the CDR3, the DNA is TGTGCCAGCAACGGCATGGCGGTTCTCTCCTACAATGAGCAGTTCTTC. It codes for CASNGMAVLSYNEQFF.

V is TRBV4-3 and J is TRBJ1-5; 8 nucleotides agree with TRBD1. Germline V lookup: CDR1 LGHNA, CDR2 YSLEER. The CDR3 runs to 16 residues. The V segment lost 0 bases and the J segment 3 bases; nucleotides outside the gene matches: 4. CDR3 sequence: CASSQDTGGSNQPQHF. Here the CDR3 DNA reads TGCGCCAGCAGCCAAGATACAGGGGGGTCCAATCAGCCCCAGCATTTT.

This clone turned up a few times. This chain links TRBV18 with TRBJ1-5; no definite D call. The CDR3 sequence is 14 residues long. V was trimmed by 6 bases and J by 6 bases, leaving 15 bases between them. The germline V gene encodes CDR1 KGHSH and CDR2 LQKENI. The chain's CDR3 is CASSRDGPGQPQHF. DNA for the CDR3: TGTGCCAGCTCCCGCGACGGCCCGGGTCAGCCCCAGCATTTT.

The chain has TRBV27 and TRBJ1-4; D may be TRBD1 (5 bases). Germline CDR1 and CDR2: MNHEY and SMNVEV (reference sequence). V shed 2 bases and J shed 8 bases, with 18 bases lying between them. The CDR3 totals 16 residues. Here the CDR3 reads CASSLKGPRRGEKLFF. The DNA of the CDR3 is TGTGCCAGCAGTTTAAAGGGACCACGTCGGGGGGAAAAACTGTTTTTT.

This clone was observed a few times. The J gene is TRBJ2-2, the V gene TRBV28; 15 bases fit TRBD2. This CDR3 is 17 amino acids long. Germline V CDR1 and CDR2: MDHEN, SYDVKM. V was pared by 8 bases and J by 5 bases, with 9 bases of the junction left unmatched. CDR3 nucleotides: TGTGCCAGCGGGGGACTAGCGGGAGGATCGAGGACCGGGGAGCTGTTTTTT. Its protein product is CASGGLAGGSRTGELFF.

A note on this clone: Other DNA sequences from this sample encode an identical CDR3 as well. This chain joins TRBV5-1 and TRBJ2-3; 7 nucleotides line up with TRBD1. CDR3 length: 13 amino acids. V dropped 3 bases and J dropped 3; count of bases not matched to a gene: 1. Germline CDR1 is SGHRS and CDR2 is YFSETQ. The CDR3 sequence: CASSSRGTDTQYF. In nucleotides, the CDR3 is TGCGCCAGCAGCTCCAGGGGGACAGATACGCAGTATTTT.

The V and J genes are TRBV27 and TRBJ2-7, with D tentatively TRBD1 (5 bases). The CDR3 length is 13 residues. In germline, CDR1 is MNHEY, CDR2 SMNVEV (reference sequence). Trimming pared 3 bases from V and 4 bases from J, leaving 10 bases between. The CDR3 protein is CASSFSKGYEQYF. DNA for the CDR3: TGTGCCAGCAGTTTCTCGAAGGGGTACGAGCAGTACTTC.

The V call is TRBV29-1, the J call TRBJ1-1; D is ambiguous. In germline, CDR1 is SQVTM, CDR2 ANQGSEA. The V end lost 7 bases, the J end lost 4 bases, and 10 bases lay between the germline ends. The CDR3 loop spans 11 amino acids. The DNA for the CDR3 is TGCAGCGGCTCTGGCTCCACTGAAGCTTTCTTT. It specifies CSGSGSTEAFF.

The chain links TRBV29-1 to TRBJ2-1; no clear D. The germline CDR1 and CDR2 sequences are SQVTM and ANQGSEA. The CDR3 length is 12 residues. V lost 3 bases to trimming and J lost 0 bases, with 3 bases between them. DNA of the CDR3: TGCAGCGTTGACGGCTCCTACAATGAGCAGTTCTTC. Translated, it gives CSVDGSYNEQFF.

V and J are TRBV7-9 and TRBJ1-2, with D unclear. Per the germline V gene, CDR1 is SEHNR and CDR2 is FQNEAQ (reference sequence). CDR3 length: 14 amino acids. V shed 4 bases and J shed 4 bases, with 13 bases lying between them. CDR3 region: CASSSVVGIYGYTF. The CDR3, as DNA: TGTGCCAGCAGCTCCGTTGTCGGGATCTATGGCTACACCTTC.

The chain has TRBV9 and TRBJ2-7, with TRBD2 identical over 7 bases. CDR1 is SGDLS, CDR2 YYNGEE, per germline. This CDR3 spans 14 amino acids. Trimming took 3 bases from V and 6 from J; bases not matched to a gene: 9. CDR3 region: CASSGGSWGGEQYF. In DNA, the CDR3 is TGTGCCAGCAGCGGCGGGTCATGGGGGGGCGAGCAGTACTTC.

This chain joins TRBV19 and TRBJ2-2; a possible D gene is TRBD2 (6 bases). CDR1 is LNHDA, CDR2 SQIVND, per germline (reference sequence). The CDR3 is 14 amino acids. The ends were cut back, 3 bases at V and 13 bases at J, with 18 bases in the middle. The chain's CDR3 is CASSMRVAAPLLFF. In nucleotides, the CDR3 is TGTGCCAGTAGTATGCGGGTAGCGGCCCCTCTGCTGTTTTTT.

V usage is TRBV7-9 and J usage is TRBJ2-1; the D gene is possibly TRBD1 (5 bases). V dropped 7 bases and J dropped 9 bases, with 16 bases sitting between them. This CDR3 spans 13 amino acids. Germline CDR1 reads SEHNR; CDR2 reads FQNEAQ (reference sequence). The CDR3 protein is CASNRQSNGEQFF. Written as DNA, the CDR3 is TGTGCCAGCAATAGACAGTCAAACGGTGAGCAGTTCTTC.

This clone was counted once. The CDR3 bases are TGTGCCAGCAGGACTAGACTAGCAGACTACAATGAGCAGTTCTTC. This gives the protein CASRTRLADYNEQFF. V and J are TRBV27 and TRBJ2-1; 7 positions agree with TRBD2. Per the germline V gene, CDR1 is MNHEY and CDR2 is SMNVEV (reference sequence). This CDR3 is 15 amino acids long. Trimming cost V 6 bases and J 3 bases; bases outside gene matches: 8.

The chain has TRBV30 and TRBJ2-3; 7 nucleotides match TRBD2. The germline CDR1 and CDR2 sequences are GTSNPN and SVGIG (reference sequence). The CDR3 is 14 amino acids. The V gene end was trimmed by 1 base and the J gene end by 1 base; junction bases not matched to a gene: 2. CDR3 DNA sequence: TGTGCCTGGAGTGCTAGCGGAGGCACAGATACGCAGTATTTT. Amino acids: CAWSASGGTDTQYF.

J is TRBJ2-3 and V is TRBV3-1 (or the pseudogene TRBV3-2); unclear D gene. This CDR3 has 14 residues. Between the trimmed V and J ends, which lost 4 bases and 0 bases, there was a span of 8 bases. Germline V gene data show CDR1 as LGHDT and CDR2 as YNNKEL (reference sequence). The CDR3 region is CASSPVPSTDTQYF. The CDR3 coding sequence is TGTGCCAGCAGCCCCGTCCCGAGCACAGATACGCAGTATTTT.

This rearrangement joins TRBV9 to TRBJ2-5; 7 bases match TRBD2. CDR1 is SGDLS and CDR2 is YYNGEE in the germline V gene. J was trimmed by 7 bases and V by 0 bases; bases with no gene match: 6. The CDR3 runs 14 residues. CDR3: CASSVVAWGGTQYF. The CDR3, as DNA: TGTGCCAGCAGCGTAGTCGCGTGGGGGGGGACCCAGTACTTC.

This clone turned up a few times. The chain is built from TRBV30 and TRBJ1-4, with D unresolved. The CDR3 has 10 residues. The germline CDR1 and CDR2 sequences are GTSNPN and SVGIG (reference sequence). The V end was cut by 5 bases, the J end by 5 bases, with 3 bases between. CDR3 residues: CAWLNEKLFF. CDR3 sequence (DNA): TGTGCCTGGCTGAATGAAAAACTGTTTTTT.

The chain joins TRBV27 to TRBJ1-5; unclear D gene. The germline V gene has CDR1 MNHEY and CDR2 SMNVEV (reference sequence). The V end was cut by 6 bases, the J end by 3 bases, with 9 bases between. The length of the CDR3 is 13 residues. In DNA form, the CDR3 reads TGTGCCAGCAGGGATGGACTCAATCAGCCCCAGCATTTT. It translates to CASRDGLNQPQHF.

The chain uses TRBV10-3 and TRBJ1-5; 8 nucleotides match TRBD1. Germline assignment: CDR1 ENHRY and CDR2 SYGVKD. The CDR3 length is 16 residues. The V segment lost 8 bases and the J segment 0 bases; nucleotides outside the gene matches: 9. As DNA, the CDR3 is TGTGCCATCGGTATCGGACAGGGACTTAGCAATCAGCCCCAGCATTTT. Its protein product is CAIGIGQGLSNQPQHF.

V is TRBV5-6 and J is TRBJ2-1; D might be TRBD2 (7 bases). The CDR3 consists of 19 residues. CDR1 and CDR2 from the germline V gene are SGHDT and YYEEEE. V was trimmed by 4 bases and J by 2 bases, leaving 25 bases between them. CDR3 loop: CASSRDPWTAGMTYNEQFF. The CDR3, as DNA: TGTGCCAGCAGCAGGGACCCCTGGACAGCGGGAATGACCTACAATGAGCAGTTCTTC.

This clone was detected once. The gene calls are TRBV28 and TRBJ2-3; 8 bases are shared with TRBD1. From germline, CDR1 is MDHEN and CDR2 SYDVKM. Trimming cost V 6 bases and J 3 bases; bases outside gene matches: 2. This CDR3 region has 13 residues. In nucleotides, the CDR3 is TGTGCCAGCAGCAGGACAGGGACAGATACGCAGTATTTT. Translating gives CASSRTGTDTQYF.

This clone was counted a single time. V gene TRBV25-1 combines with J gene TRBJ2-7, with D tentatively TRBD1 (5 bases). The CDR3 consists of 13 residues. CDR1 and CDR2 (germline): MGHDK, SYGVNS. The germline V and J ends were trimmed by 4 bases and 6 bases, with 13 bases remaining between them. CDR3 sequence reads: CASSGPGMGEQYF. The CDR3, as DNA: TGTGCCAGCAGTGGCCCAGGGATGGGCGAGCAGTACTTC.

The chain links TRBV9 to TRBJ2-3, with D possibly being TRBD1 (6 bases). The germline gives CDR1 SGDLS, CDR2 YYNGEE. The germline V and J ends were trimmed by 6 bases and 0 bases, with 17 bases remaining between them. The CDR3 loop spans 16 amino acids. CDR3 region: CASNSHRERSTDTQYF. DNA of the CDR3: TGTGCCAGCAACTCACACAGGGAACGAAGCACAGATACGCAGTATTTT.